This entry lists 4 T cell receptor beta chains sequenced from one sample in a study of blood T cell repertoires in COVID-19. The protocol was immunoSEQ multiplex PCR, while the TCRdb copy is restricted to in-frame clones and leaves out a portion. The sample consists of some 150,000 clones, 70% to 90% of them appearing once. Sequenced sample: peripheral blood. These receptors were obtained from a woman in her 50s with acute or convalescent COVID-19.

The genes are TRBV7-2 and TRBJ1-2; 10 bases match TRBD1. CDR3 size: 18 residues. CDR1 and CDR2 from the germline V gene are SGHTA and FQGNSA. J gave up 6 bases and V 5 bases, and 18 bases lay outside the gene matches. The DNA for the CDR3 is TGTGCCAGCAGCACCTTTCAAGCGACCGGGACAGGGGTTAATGGCTACACCTTC. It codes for CASSTFQATGTGVNGYTF. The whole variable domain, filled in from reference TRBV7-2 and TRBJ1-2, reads GAGVSQSPSNKVTEKGKDVELRCDPISGHTALYWYRQSLGQGLEFLIYFQGNSAPDKSGLPSDRFSAERTGGSVSTLTIQRTQQEDSAVYLCASSTFQATGTGVNGYTFGSGTRLTVV.

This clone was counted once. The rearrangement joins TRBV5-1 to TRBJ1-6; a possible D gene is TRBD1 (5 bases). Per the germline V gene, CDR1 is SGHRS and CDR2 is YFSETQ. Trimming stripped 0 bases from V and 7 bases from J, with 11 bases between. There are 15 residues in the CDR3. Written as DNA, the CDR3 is TGCGCCAGCAGCTTGGAGCGGGGGAGGAATTCACCCCTCCACTTT. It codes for CASSLERGRNSPLHF.

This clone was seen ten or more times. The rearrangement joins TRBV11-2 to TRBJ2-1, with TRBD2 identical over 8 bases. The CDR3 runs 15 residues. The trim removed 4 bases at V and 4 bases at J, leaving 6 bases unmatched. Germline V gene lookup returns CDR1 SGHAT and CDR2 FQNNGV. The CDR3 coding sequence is TGTGCCAGCAGCTATTCCGGGGGGGTTTACAATGAGCAGTTCTTC. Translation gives CASSYSGGVYNEQFF.

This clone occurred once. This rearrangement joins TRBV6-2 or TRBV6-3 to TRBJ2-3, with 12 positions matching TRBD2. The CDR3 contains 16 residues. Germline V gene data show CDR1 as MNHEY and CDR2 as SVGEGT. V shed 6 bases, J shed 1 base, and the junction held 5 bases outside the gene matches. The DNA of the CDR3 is TGTGCCAGCAGCGCGTCTAGCGGGGGGGGCACAGATACGCAGTATTTT. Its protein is CASSASSGGGTDTQYF.